Presented here are 8 T cell receptor beta chains from one specimen sequenced in a study of OX40 agonist ivuxolimab in advanced cancers. The method behind the library was the immunoSEQ multiplex PCR assay. TCRdb stores this immuneACCESS table with in-frame sequences only. Part of the clones is absent; in the studies checked, under half of the shortfall reflects unresolved V genes, and no reason is known for the rest. The table for this sample lists approximately 70,000 clones; 85% of them were counted only once. The top ten hold roughly 15% of the sample. Sequencing used CD4+ or CD8+ T cells sorted from blood, obtained in a trial of the OX40 agonist ivuxolimab. These receptors were obtained from an adult with an advanced solid tumor such as melanoma, head and neck, liver or kidney cancer.

This rearrangement joins TRBV10-1 to TRBJ1-2; D is possibly TRBD1 (6 bases). The CDR3 is made up of 14 amino acids. In germline, CDR1 is WNHNN, CDR2 SYGVQD (reference sequence). Trimming took off 0 bases at V and 1 base at J, with 6 bases between the two ends. The CDR3 loop reads CASSESDSNYGYTF. The CDR3 region has the DNA TGCGCCAGCAGTGAGTCGGACAGTAACTATGGCTACACCTTC.

This clone was counted a few times. The J gene is TRBJ1-1, the V gene TRBV29-1; unclear D gene. V was shortened by 6 bases and J by 1 base, with 12 bases between the two germline ends. The CDR3 runs 13 residues. Germline assignment: CDR1 SQVTM and CDR2 ANQGSEA. This chain's CDR3 is CSVATPTNTEAFF. The CDR3 DNA reads as TGCAGCGTGGCCACACCCACGAACACTGAAGCTTTCTTT.

The rearrangement links TRBV6-5 to TRBJ2-1, with D hard to call. The CDR3 contains 14 residues. Deletions cut 5 bases from V and 4 bases from J, with 12 bases between. Germline CDR1 is MNHEY and CDR2 is SVGAGI. The CDR3 bases are TGTGCCAGCAGTCTCTCTGGCGCTTACAATGAGCAGTTCTTC. It codes for CASSLSGAYNEQFF.

This rearrangement joins TRBV6-1 to TRBJ1-4; D remains unclear. Trimming cost V 0 bases and J 4 bases, with 9 bases left between them. The CDR3 is 15 amino acids. The germline gives CDR1 MNHNS, CDR2 SASEGT. CDR3 loop: CASSEATGFNEKLFF. CDR3 DNA sequence: TGTGCCAGCAGTGAAGCGACTGGATTTAATGAAAAACTGTTTTTT.

The chain carries TRBV9 and TRBJ2-3, with D tentatively TRBD2 (5 bases). Trimming removed 3 bases from V and 6 bases from J, with 17 bases in between. The CDR3 spans 15 residues. The germline gives CDR1 SGDLS, CDR2 YYNGEE. In DNA form, the CDR3 reads TGTGCCAGCAGCGACCCCCCCGCGGGCCCGGATACGCAGTATTTT. Encoded protein: CASSDPPAGPDTQYF.

This clone was seen a few times. The chain is built from TRBV28 and TRBJ2-3, with TRBD2 matching 10 bases. This CDR3 comprises 15 residues. The junction had 9 bases not matched to a gene; V was cut back by 6 bases and J by 6 bases. Germline V gives CDR1 MDHEN, CDR2 SYDVKM. The CDR3 DNA reads as TGTGCCAGCAGCTTCATTAATAGCGGGGGGGATACGCAGTATTTT. As protein: CASSFINSGGDTQYF.

This clone was found a few times. The chain links TRBV11-1 to TRBJ1-4, with 10 bases identical to TRBD1. CDR3 length equals 16 residues. Per the germline V gene, CDR1 is SGHAT and CDR2 is FQDESV (reference sequence). V shed 4 bases, J shed 8 bases, and the junction held 10 bases outside the gene matches. The CDR3: CASSSGQGLRAEKLFF. CDR3 bases: TGTGCCAGCAGCTCGGGACAGGGGTTGAGAGCGGAAAAACTGTTTTTT.

This CDR3 reads CASSPGQLSNQPQHF. DNA for the CDR3: TGTGCCAGCAGTCCAGGACAGCTCAGCAATCAGCCCCAGCATTTT. The rearrangement links TRBV28 to TRBJ1-5, with D possibly matching TRBD1 (6 bases). With 5 bases removed from V and 1 base from J, the gap between germline ends came to 12 bases. Germline loops: CDR1 MDHEN, CDR2 SYDVKM. The CDR3 spans 15 residues.